These 19 T cell receptor beta chains came from one sample sequenced in a study of glioma-infiltrating T cells after dendritic cell vaccination. Libraries were prepared by immunoSEQ multiplex PCR; TCRdb keeps only in-frame clonotypes and omits some of them. Of under 100,000 clones in the sample, 70% to 90% were seen once. The sample was blood, taken before dendritic cell vaccination. These TCRs come from a human donor with glioblastoma.

This rearrangement joins TRBV18 to TRBJ1-6, with no clear D. The CDR3 spans 14 residues. Trimming removed 3 bases from V and 5 bases from J, with 8 bases in between. The V gene's germline CDR1 is KGHSH and CDR2 LQKENI. CDR3 DNA sequence: TGTGCCAGCTCACCCGGAGGAAATAATTCACCCCTCCACTTT. It specifies CASSPGGNNSPLHF.

The genes are TRBV5-1 and TRBJ2-3; TRBD1 might be the D (6 bases). With 4 bases removed from V and 4 bases from J, the gap between germline ends came to 16 bases. The CDR3 loop spans 15 amino acids. Germline CDR1 reads SGHRS; CDR2 reads YFSETQ. CDR3 in amino acids: CASSGDGSGADTQYF. The CDR3 nucleotides read TGCGCCAGCAGCGGAGACGGTTCAGGGGCAGATACGCAGTATTTT.

V is TRBV5-3 and J is TRBJ1-1; maybe TRBD1 (6 bases). TRBV5-3 is classed as an ORF, of uncertain function. Trimming pared 4 bases from V and 2 bases from J, leaving 27 bases between. The CDR3 contains 19 residues. Here the CDR3 DNA reads TGTGCCAGAAGCCCCCCACGGCTTGGGGGGGCAGTAATAAACACTGAAGCTTTCTTT. Translating it yields CARSPPRLGGAVINTEAFF.

The chain recombines TRBV2 with TRBJ2-7; maybe TRBD2 (6 bases). Trimming removed 4 bases from V and 2 bases from J, with 12 bases in between. The CDR3 is 14 amino acids. Germline assignment: CDR1 SNHLY and CDR2 FYNNEI. The DNA of the CDR3 is TGTGCCAGCAGTGGGGGAGGTTCGCCCTACGAGCAGTACTTC. This sequence encodes CASSGGGSPYEQYF.

The CDR3 nucleotides are TGTGCCGGCGGGACGGATACACAAGAGACCCAGTACTTC. It codes for CAGGTDTQETQYF. The rearrangement links TRBV5-8 to TRBJ2-5, with a weak D call TRBD2 (6 bases). CDR3 size: 13 residues. The germline V gene has CDR1 SGHTS and CDR2 YDEGEE. V lost 10 bases and J lost 2, with 15 bases in between. Variable domain in full (rest from reference TRBV5-8 and TRBJ2-5): EAGVTQSPTHLIKTRGQQATLRCSPISGHTSVYWYQQALGLGLQFLLWYDEGEERNRGNFPPRFSGRQFPNYSSELNVNALELEDSALYLCAGGTDTQETQYFGPGTRLLVL.

V gene TRBV7-9 combines with J gene TRBJ1-6; 8 bases align to TRBD1. CDR1 SEHNR and CDR2 FQNEAQ come from the germline V gene (reference sequence). The V gene end was trimmed by 3 bases and the J gene end by 7 bases; junction bases not matched to a gene: 2. The CDR3 length is 14 residues. In nucleotides, the CDR3 is TGTGCCAGCAGCTTCGGACAGGGCAATTCACCCCTCCACTTT. This translates into CASSFGQGNSPLHF. Full variable domain (rest looked up from reference TRBV7-9 and TRBJ1-6): DTGVSQNPRHKITKRGQNVTFRCDPISEHNRLYWYRQTLGQGPEFLTYFQNEAQLEKSRLLSDRFSAERPKGSFSTLEIQRTEQGDSAMYLCASSFGQGNSPLHFGNGTRLTVT.

J is TRBJ2-7 and V is TRBV7-6; 8 positions agree with TRBD1. The germline CDR1 and CDR2 sequences are SGHVS and FNYEAQ. The V and J ends lost 3 bases and 2 bases, in that order; junction bases with no gene match: 3. The CDR3 spans 14 residues. CDR3 sequence: CASSLSGQAYEQYF. Written as DNA, the CDR3 is TGTGCCAGCAGCTTGTCGGGACAGGCCTACGAGCAGTACTTC. Full variable domain (outside the CDR3, taken from reference TRBV7-6 and TRBJ2-7): GAGVSQSPRYKVTKRGQDVALRCDPISGHVSLYWYRQALGQGPEFLTYFNYEAQQDKSGLPNDRFSAERPEGSISTLTIQRTEQRDSAMYRCASSLSGQAYEQYFGPGTRLTVT.

The CDR3 coding sequence is TGTGCCAGCAGCCCTCCCTCGGGTGGCTACACCTTC. Its translation is CASSPPSGGYTF. The chain combines TRBV5-4 with TRBJ1-2; D not certain. CDR1 and CDR2 from the germline V gene are SGHNT and YYREEE (reference sequence). With 4 bases removed from V and 7 bases from J, the gap between germline ends came to 11 bases. This CDR3 has 12 residues.

This clone was observed a single time. The chain employs TRBV7-9 and TRBJ1-1; TRBD1 is a possible D gene (5 bases). V was trimmed by 2 bases and J by 4 bases, leaving 11 bases between them. The CDR3 runs 14 residues. Germline V gene data show CDR1 as SEHNR and CDR2 as FQNEAQ (reference sequence). The CDR3 reads CASSLSQGTTEAFF. DNA for the CDR3: TGTGCCAGCAGCTTATCTCAGGGTACCACTGAAGCTTTCTTT.

This clone turned up a few times. The rearrangement uses TRBV5-5 and TRBJ1-1; maybe TRBD1 (6 bases). Germline V CDR1 and CDR2: SGHKS, YYEKEE (reference sequence). V gave up 0 bases and J gave up 4 bases, with 10 bases separating them. The CDR3 has 14 residues. In DNA, the CDR3 is TGTGCCAGCAGCTTGGCCAGGGGAAGCACTGAAGCTTTCTTT. It is translated as CASSLARGSTEAFF.

The gene calls are TRBV5-5 and TRBJ1-1; D remains ambiguous. The length of the CDR3 is 13 residues. Germline assignment: CDR1 SGHKS and CDR2 YYEKEE (reference sequence). V lost 4 bases to trimming and J lost 5 bases, with 12 bases between them. CDR3 loop: CASSLEPITEAFF. CDR3 in DNA: TGTGCCAGCAGCCTAGAGCCTATAACTGAAGCTTTCTTT. Full variable domain (remainder filled in from reference TRBV5-5 and TRBJ1-1): DAGVTQSPTHLIKTRGQQVTLRCSPISGHKSVSWYQQVLGQGPQFIFQYYEKEERGRGNFPDRFSARQFPNYSSELNVNALLLGDSALYLCASSLEPITEAFFGQGTRLTVV.

The chain joins TRBV9 to TRBJ2-4; no clear D gene. The length of the CDR3 is 12 residues. V lost 0 bases and J 7 bases, leaving 5 bases between the germline ends. Looked up from germline, CDR1 is SGDLS and CDR2 is YYNGEE. The CDR3 DNA sequence: TGTGCCAGCAGCGTAGACTCTAACATTCAGTACTTC. Translating it yields CASSVDSNIQYF.

The rearrangement joins TRBV5-6 to TRBJ1-2; 8 positions match TRBD1. This CDR3 has 14 residues. The trim removed 2 bases at V and 6 bases at J, leaving 6 bases unmatched. Per the germline V gene, CDR1 is SGHDT and CDR2 is YYEEEE. CDR3: CASSLPGGANGYTF. The CDR3 DNA follows: TGTGCCAGCAGCTTACCAGGGGGCGCGAATGGCTACACCTTC.

The chain has TRBV5-8 and TRBJ2-5; D perhaps matches TRBD2 (6 bases). The CDR3 is 13 residues long. Germline values: CDR1 SGHTS, CDR2 YDEGEE. The V end lost 4 bases, the J end lost 5 bases, and 12 bases lay between the germline ends. The CDR3 loop is CASSGTWRETQYF. CDR3 bases: TGTGCCAGCAGCGGGACTTGGCGGGAGACCCAGTACTTC.

The chain has TRBV5-8 and TRBJ2-7; 8 positions match TRBD1. Germline lookup yields CDR1 SGHTS and CDR2 YDEGEE. V was pared by 1 base and J by 6 bases, with 9 bases of the junction left unmatched. The length of the CDR3 is 15 residues. The CDR3 region is CASSLKGDRGGEQYF. For the CDR3, the DNA is TGTGCCAGCAGCTTGAAGGGAGACAGGGGTGGCGAGCAGTACTTC.

The rearrangement links TRBV6-6 to TRBJ2-1; TRBD2 matches 8 bases. The CDR3 is 14 amino acids. The germline V gene encodes CDR1 MNHNY and CDR2 SVGAGI (reference sequence). Trimming cost V 6 bases and J 7 bases; bases outside gene matches: 8. The CDR3 spells CASRSGRGGNEQFF. As DNA, the CDR3 is TGTGCCAGCAGATCGGGACGGGGGGGGAATGAGCAGTTCTTC.

The rearrangement links TRBV10-3 to TRBJ1-2; D is possibly TRBD1 (5 bases). V was pared by 4 bases and J by 3 bases, with 9 bases between. The CDR3 totals 13 residues. Germline CDR1 is ENHRY and CDR2 is SYGVKD. The DNA of the CDR3 is TGTGCCATCAGTGTCAGGGAGGACTATGGCTACACCTTC. Its protein product is CAISVREDYGYTF.

The chain links TRBV9 to TRBJ2-1; 9 bases align to TRBD1. Germline V gene data show CDR1 as SGDLS and CDR2 as YYNGEE. The CDR3 totals 14 residues. Trimming removed 3 bases from V and 4 bases from J; junction bases left unmatched: 2. The DNA of the CDR3 is TGTGCCAGCAGCGGACAGGGGGTTTACAATGAGCAGTTCTTC. Amino acid sequence: CASSGQGVYNEQFF.

V gene TRBV6-6 combines with J gene TRBJ1-5; 10 bases agree with TRBD1. The CDR3 runs to 15 residues. The ends lost 3 bases at V and 5 bases at J; junction bases unmatched: 4. Germline assignment: CDR1 MNHNY and CDR2 SVGAGI (reference sequence). DNA for the CDR3: TGTGCCAGCAGTTATACCGGGACAGGGGATCAGCCCCAGCATTTT. This encodes CASSYTGTGDQPQHF.